This note documents a single TCR beta chain sequence. The sample has other DNA sequences that encode this CDR3 too. The entry originates in a study of blood T cell repertoires in COVID-19. Profiled with immunoSEQ multiplex PCR; TCRdb holds only in-frame clones, not every one. The table includes fewer than 700,000 clones, approximately 88% detected once. The sequence derives from a woman aged 45-65 years with COVID-19, enrolled during active disease. The sample comprised peripheral blood.

Here the CDR3 DNA reads TGTGCCTGGAGTGTAGGAGGGGGCGGTGAGCAGTTCTTC. Protein: CAWSVGGGGEQFF. The chain joins TRBV30 to TRBJ2-1; a weak D match, TRBD1 (7 bases). The CDR3 spans 13 residues. CDR1 GTSNPN and CDR2 SVGIG come from the germline V gene (reference sequence). V gave up 0 bases and J gave up 9 bases, with 12 bases separating them.